The 23 T cell receptor beta chains given below trace back to one sample, sequenced in a study of blood T cell repertoires in COVID-19. Generated by immunoSEQ multiplex PCR, the TCRdb table keeps only in-frame clones and is missing some. The sample consists of fewer than 300,000 clones, approximately 92% of them appearing once. The sample was peripheral blood. These receptors all stem from a person aged 18 to 35 with COVID-19, enrolled during active disease.

The chain is built from TRBV6-5 and TRBJ1-1, with 10 bases lining up with TRBD1. The germline gives CDR1 MNHEY, CDR2 SVGAGI. The V gene end was trimmed by 5 bases and the J gene end by 6 bases; junction bases not matched to a gene: 6. This CDR3 contains 14 residues. CDR3 DNA: TGTGCCAGCAGTCCGGGGACAGGGGAGCCTGAAGCTTTCTTT. Translating it yields CASSPGTGEPEAFF.

The V gene is TRBV5-6, the J gene TRBJ2-1; no clear D gene. The ends were cut back, 4 bases at V and 4 bases at J, with 3 bases in the middle. The CDR3 has 11 residues. Germline CDR1 reads SGHDT; CDR2 reads YYEEEE. The CDR3 bases are TGTGCCAGCAGCCATTACAATGAGCAGTTCTTC. It encodes CASSHYNEQFF.

The V and J genes are TRBV7-2 and TRBJ2-3, with D unclear. The CDR3 totals 18 residues. Germline V gene sequence: CDR1 SGHTA, CDR2 FQGNSA. Trimming removed 2 bases from V and 2 bases from J, with 20 bases in between. The CDR3 DNA follows: TGTGCCAGCAGCTTACTCCCCTCCGTTGTTCTCTACACAGATACGCAGTATTTT. This sequence encodes CASSLLPSVVLYTDTQYF.

This chain uses TRBV28 with TRBJ2-3; TRBD2 matches 9 bases. The V segment lost 5 bases and the J segment 0 bases; nucleotides outside the gene matches: 6. CDR1 and CDR2 (germline): MDHEN, SYDVKM. This CDR3 is 16 amino acids long. The CDR3 region is CASSPRLAVSTDTQYF. CDR3 coding DNA: TGTGCCAGCAGTCCCCGACTAGCGGTTAGCACAGATACGCAGTATTTT. The entire variable domain, with the rest obtained from reference TRBV28 and TRBJ2-3, is as follows: DVKVTQSSRYLVKRTGEKVFLECVQDMDHENMFWYRQDPGLGLRLIYFSYDVKMKEKGDIPEGYSVSREKKERFSLILESASTNQTSMYLCASSPRLAVSTDTQYFGPGTRLTVL.

V usage is TRBV11-2 and J usage is TRBJ2-3; 9 nucleotides line up with TRBD2. Germline V lookup: CDR1 SGHAT, CDR2 FQNNGV. This CDR3 region has 17 residues. After removal of 3 bases from V and 0 bases from J, the junction contained 7 bases not matched to a gene. The CDR3 DNA reads TGTGCCAGCAGCTTCAGTCTAGCGGGAACTAGCACAGATACGCAGTATTTT. It encodes CASSFSLAGTSTDTQYF.

The rearrangement links TRBV5-3 to TRBJ2-2; D uncertain. TRBV5-3 is classed as an ORF, of uncertain function. This CDR3 has 14 residues. V was cut by 2 bases and J by 2 bases, with 7 bases left in between. This chain's CDR3 is CARSFPRNTGELFF. The CDR3 DNA follows: TGTGCCAGAAGCTTCCCCAGAAACACCGGGGAGCTGTTTTTT.

The chain is built from TRBV5-1 and TRBJ2-3, with D possibly TRBD2 on 6 matching bases. Trimming pared 6 bases from V and 6 bases from J, leaving 14 bases between. The CDR3 runs 13 residues. CDR1 is SGHRS and CDR2 is YFSETQ in the germline V gene. CDR3 nucleotide sequence: TGCGCCAGCAATGTGGCGGCGGGGGATACGCAGTATTTT. It codes for CASNVAAGDTQYF. Variable domain in full (rest from reference TRBV5-1 and TRBJ2-3): KAGVTQTPRYLIKTRGQQVTLSCSPISGHRSVSWYQQTPGQGLQFLFEYFSETQRNKGNFPGRFSGRQFSNSRSEMNVSTLELGDSALYLCASNVAAGDTQYFGPGTRLTVL.

This clone appeared once. The chain links TRBV6-5 to TRBJ2-1, with D possibly TRBD2 on 6 matching bases. V gave up 8 bases and J gave up 0 bases, with 8 bases separating them. Germline V gene data show CDR1 as MNHEY and CDR2 as SVGAGI. The CDR3 length is 13 residues. CDR3 in amino acids: CASFGGSYNEQFF. CDR3 in DNA: TGTGCCAGCTTCGGGGGCTCCTACAATGAGCAGTTCTTC.

The CDR3 region has the DNA TGTGCCAGCAGATACCTCAGGGGGCCATTTGGATCACCCCTCCACTTT. Protein product: CASRYLRGPFGSPLHF. The genes are TRBV28 and TRBJ1-6, with TRBD1 matching over 8 bases. CDR1 is MDHEN, CDR2 SYDVKM, per germline. The CDR3 loop spans 16 amino acids. J lost 10 bases, V lost 6 bases, and 14 bases had no gene match.

The rearrangement uses TRBV15 and TRBJ2-7; TRBD1 might be the D (6 bases). Germline V CDR1 and CDR2: LNHNV, YYDKDF (reference sequence). The CDR3 runs 16 residues. The V and J ends lost 8 bases and 1 base respectively, with 21 bases between them. This CDR3 reads CATLDLRGVGSYEQYF. CDR3 DNA sequence: TGTGCCACCCTTGATCTCAGGGGAGTCGGTTCCTACGAGCAGTACTTC.

The sample holds a few counts of this clone. The gene calls are TRBV28 and TRBJ2-7, with 11 bases lining up with TRBD2. Trimming at V came to 7 bases and at J to 5 bases, leaving 10 bases not matched to a gene. This CDR3 region has 15 residues. Germline V gives CDR1 MDHEN, CDR2 SYDVKM. The CDR3 reads CASIVAGGPTDEQYF. The CDR3 region has the DNA TGTGCCAGCATCGTAGCGGGAGGGCCGACGGACGAGCAGTACTTC.

As concerns this clone: Different DNA sequences within this sample yield the same CDR3. This chain connects TRBV27 to TRBJ2-1; 7 bases map to TRBD1. This CDR3 contains 14 residues. The V segment lost 8 bases and the J segment 3 bases; nucleotides outside the gene matches: 7. Germline V gene lookup returns CDR1 MNHEY and CDR2 SMNVEV (reference sequence). The CDR3 nucleotides are TGTGCCAGCTCCCTTGGGACAGACTACAATGAGCAGTTCTTC. Its protein product is CASSLGTDYNEQFF.

Comments on this clone: Since the CDR3 does not end with the conserved phenylalanine or tryptophan, this likely comes from a read error. The DNA is left out, because the CDR3 cannot be placed on it with certainty; the CDR3 is given as TCRdb lists it. The V call is TRBV6-6, the J call TRBJ1-2; the D call of TRBD1 is as the table states it, not checked on the DNA. Germline V gene lookup returns CDR1 MNHNY and CDR2 SVGAGI (reference sequence). Counting both end residues, the CDR3 totals 14 amino acids. The CDR3 sequence: CASSPDSGGRGERY.

The chain combines TRBV21-1 with TRBJ2-1; no check of the table's D call, TRBD2, against the DNA was made. TRBV21-1 is described as a pseudogene. This CDR3 is 14 amino acids long. The CDR3 nucleotides are TGTGCCAGCAGCAAAGGGAGGGGGGGCGATGAGCAGTTCTTC. This codes for CASSKGRGGDEQFF.

V gene TRBV5-5 combines with J gene TRBJ2-1; D is perhaps TRBD2 (5 bases). CDR1 is SGHKS and CDR2 is YYEKEE in the germline V gene (reference sequence). The CDR3 totals 18 residues. V was trimmed by 1 base and J by 0 bases, leaving 17 bases between them. The DNA for the CDR3 is TGTGCCAGCAGCTTGTCTGACCCAAGCGGAGTCTCCTACAATGAGCAGTTCTTC. Translated: CASSLSDPSGVSYNEQFF.

The rearrangement joins TRBV10-3 to TRBJ1-3; a possible D gene is TRBD1 (6 bases). CDR3 length: 15 residues. CDR1 is ENHRY, CDR2 SYGVKD, per germline. The V gene lost 7 bases and the J gene lost 0 bases, with 13 bases spanning the gap. The CDR3 DNA reads TGTGCCATCACCGCAGGACAGAGCTCTGGAAACACCATATATTTT. Protein sequence: CAITAGQSSGNTIYF.

The chain links TRBV4-3 to TRBJ2-3; TRBD2 matches 13 bases. Germline CDR1 and CDR2: LGHNA and YSLEER. This CDR3 has 19 amino acids. V was pared by 3 bases and J by 3 bases, with 12 bases of the junction left unmatched. CDR3 nucleotide sequence: TGCGCCAGCAGCCAGGAAACTAGCGGGAGGGCCATTATGACAGATACGCAGTATTTT. Translation: CASSQETSGRAIMTDTQYF.

Remarks on this clone: Relative to the germline gene, one junction end is altered; a read error may explain this. V usage is TRBV11-2 and J usage is TRBJ1-4; a possible D gene is TRBD1 (5 bases). The CDR3 spans 13 residues. In germline, CDR1 is SGHAT, CDR2 FQNNGV. The CDR3 reads CASSLDGWTPQLF. In nucleotides, the CDR3 is TGTGCCAGCAGCTTAGATGGGTGGACACCGCAACTTTTT.

V gene TRBV6-5 combines with J gene TRBJ2-1; no firm D call. V lost 2 bases and J 5 bases, leaving 10 bases between the germline ends. The V gene's germline CDR1 is MNHEY and CDR2 SVGAGI. The CDR3 length is 14 residues. CDR3 in DNA: TGTGCCAGCAGTTACCCGGAGCTTCACAATGAGCAGTTCTTC. Encoded protein: CASSYPELHNEQFF.

The rearrangement uses TRBV7-2 and TRBJ1-4; D remains ambiguous. The V gene lost 1 base and the J gene lost 0 bases, with 6 bases spanning the gap. Per germline, CDR1 SGHTA and CDR2 FQGNSA. The CDR3 extends over 15 amino acids. CDR3 amino acids: CASSLDGATNEKLFF. The CDR3 DNA follows: TGTGCCAGCAGCTTAGACGGGGCAACTAATGAAAAACTGTTTTTT. Using reference TRBV7-2 and TRBJ1-4 for the parts outside the CDR3, the full variable domain is GAGVSQSPSNKVTEKGKDVELRCDPISGHTALYWYRQSLGQGLEFLIYFQGNSAPDKSGLPSDRFSAERTGGSVSTLTIQRTQQEDSAVYLCASSLDGATNEKLFFGSGTQLSVL.

V gene TRBV7-9 combines with J gene TRBJ1-2, with 9 bases that match TRBD1. V shed 1 base, J shed 4 bases, and the junction held 7 bases outside the gene matches. The length of the CDR3 is 16 residues. Germline V gene lookup returns CDR1 SEHNR and CDR2 FQNEAQ (reference sequence). The CDR3 nucleotides read TGTGCCAGCAGCTTAGGCGGGACAGGGCTCAGCTATGGCTACACCTTC. Amino acid sequence: CASSLGGTGLSYGYTF.

The chain carries TRBV9 and TRBJ2-2, with D perhaps matching TRBD1 (6 bases). V was cut by 6 bases and J by 1 base, with 7 bases left in between. This CDR3 comprises 13 residues. The germline gives CDR1 SGDLS, CDR2 YYNGEE. The CDR3 is CASMDRNTGELFF. The CDR3 DNA is TGTGCCAGCATGGACAGGAACACCGGGGAGCTGTTTTTT.

On this clone itself: This probably arose from a read error, given a far larger clone one base away. V and J are TRBV2 and TRBJ2-7, with 8 bases fitting TRBD2. Losses at the gene ends were 2 bases for V and 7 bases for J; bases not matched to a gene: 4. Per the germline V gene, CDR1 is SNHLY and CDR2 is FYNNEI. The CDR3 contains 13 residues. CDR3 protein: CASSEWAGGEQYF. The DNA of the CDR3 is TGTGCCAGCAGTGAATGGGCGGGAGGAGAGCAGTACTTC.